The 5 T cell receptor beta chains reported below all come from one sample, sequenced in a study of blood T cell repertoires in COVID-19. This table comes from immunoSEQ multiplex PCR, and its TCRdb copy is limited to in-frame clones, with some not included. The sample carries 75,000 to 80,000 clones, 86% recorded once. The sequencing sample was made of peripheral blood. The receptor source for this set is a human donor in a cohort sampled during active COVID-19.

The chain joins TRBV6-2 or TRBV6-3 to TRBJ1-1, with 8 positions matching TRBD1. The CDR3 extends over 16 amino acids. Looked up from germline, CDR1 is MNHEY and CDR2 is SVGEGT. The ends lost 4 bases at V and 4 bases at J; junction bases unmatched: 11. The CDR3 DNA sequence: TGTGCCAGCAGTTTGGGCCCCCACGGACAGGGCACTGAAGCTTTCTTT. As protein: CASSLGPHGQGTEAFF.

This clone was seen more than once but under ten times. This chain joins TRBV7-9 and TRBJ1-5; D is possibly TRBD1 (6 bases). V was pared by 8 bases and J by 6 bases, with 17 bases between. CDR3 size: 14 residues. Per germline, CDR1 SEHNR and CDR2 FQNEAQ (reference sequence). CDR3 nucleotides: TGTGCCAGCCAGGACAGCCTAACGCCTCAGCCCCAGCATTTT. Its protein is CASQDSLTPQPQHF.

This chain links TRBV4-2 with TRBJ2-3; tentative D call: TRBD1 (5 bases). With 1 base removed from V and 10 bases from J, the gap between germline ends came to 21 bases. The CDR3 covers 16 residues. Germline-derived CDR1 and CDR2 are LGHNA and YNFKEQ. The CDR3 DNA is TGTGCCAGCAGCCAAGCCACGGCAAAGGGGCCCGTAGCGCAGTATTTT. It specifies CASSQATAKGPVAQYF.

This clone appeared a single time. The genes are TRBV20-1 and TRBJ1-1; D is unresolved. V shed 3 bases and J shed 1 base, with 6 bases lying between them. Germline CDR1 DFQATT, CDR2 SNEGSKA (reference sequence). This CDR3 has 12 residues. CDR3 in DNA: TGCAGTGCTAGTGTCCAGAACACTGAAGCTTTCTTT. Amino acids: CSASVQNTEAFF.

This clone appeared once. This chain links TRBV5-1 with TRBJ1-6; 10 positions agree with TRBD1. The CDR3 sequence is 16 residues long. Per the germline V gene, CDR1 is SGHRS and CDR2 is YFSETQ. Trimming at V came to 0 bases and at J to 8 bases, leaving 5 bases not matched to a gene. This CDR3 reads CASSLGTGGFYSPLHF. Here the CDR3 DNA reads TGCGCCAGCAGCTTGGGGACAGGGGGATTCTATTCACCCCTCCACTTT.